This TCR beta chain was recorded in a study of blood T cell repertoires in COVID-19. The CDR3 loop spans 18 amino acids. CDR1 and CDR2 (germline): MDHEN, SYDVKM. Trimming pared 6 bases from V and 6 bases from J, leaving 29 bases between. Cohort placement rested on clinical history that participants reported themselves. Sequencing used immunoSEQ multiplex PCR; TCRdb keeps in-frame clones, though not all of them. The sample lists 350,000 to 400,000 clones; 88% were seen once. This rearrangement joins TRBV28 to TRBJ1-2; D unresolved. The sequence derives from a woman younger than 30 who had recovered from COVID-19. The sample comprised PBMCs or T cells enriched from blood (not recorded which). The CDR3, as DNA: TGTGCCAGCAGCCCGGGCCTCGTCTGGGTAAAAGTGGAGGATGGCTACACCTTC. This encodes CASSPGLVWVKVEDGYTF.